The 8 T cell receptor beta chains presented below share a single source sample, sequenced in a study. One entry per CDR3 protein results from TCRdb running MiXCR on the 5' RACE reads. The data show roughly 9,000 distinct CDR3 sequences, roughly 16% seen once. Material for sequencing was memory CD4+ T cells sorted from blood. The subset here: memory CD4+ T cells, CD4+CD45RO+CD25-. The receptors originated from a female donor with breast cancer.

The chain has TRBV3-1 and TRBJ1-1; a weak D match, TRBD1 (5 bases). The CDR3 sequence is 14 residues long. The V gene lost 1 base and the J gene lost 4 bases, with 10 bases spanning the gap. The V gene's germline CDR1 is LGHDT and CDR2 YNNKEL (reference sequence). The CDR3: CASSQARVGTEAFF. For the CDR3, the DNA is TGTGCCAGCAGCCAAGCCAGGGTAGGCACTGAAGCTTTCTTT.

This clonotype is deemed medium-sized. The chain couples TRBV7-2 to TRBJ2-2; D is ambiguous. This CDR3 is built from 13 residues. V lost 4 bases and J 6 bases, leaving 9 bases between the germline ends. Germline lookup yields CDR1 SGHTA and CDR2 FQGNSA. The CDR3 DNA reads as TGTGCCAGCAGCTCCTATCTGGCCGGGGAGCTGTTTTTT. It translates to CASSSYLAGELFF.

In its sample, this clonotype was seen many times. The genes are TRBV5-1 and TRBJ1-1; 7 positions agree with TRBD1. V shed 0 bases, J shed 0 bases, and the junction held 8 bases outside the gene matches. Germline V gene sequence: CDR1 SGHRS, CDR2 YFSETQ. This CDR3 spans 17 amino acids. DNA of the CDR3: TGCGCCAGCAGCTTGGTTGGGACGGGACAGTTGAACACTGAAGCTTTCTTT. It translates to CASSLVGTGQLNTEAFF.

This clonotype is judged medium-sized. This chain uses TRBV6-1 with TRBJ2-3, with TRBD1 identical over 7 bases. Germline V CDR1 and CDR2: MNHNS, SASEGT. The CDR3 covers 14 residues. J lost 3 bases, V lost 6 bases, and 6 bases had no gene match. The CDR3 DNA reads as TGTGCCAGCAGCCCCCTGGACAGGACAGATACGCAGTATTTT. This translates into CASSPLDRTDTQYF.

A word on this clonotype: Just one base apart from a much larger clone, this may be a read error. The chain carries TRBV6-6 and TRBJ2-5, with TRBD2 matching 14 bases. Trimming removed 6 bases from V and 4 bases from J; junction bases left unmatched: 7. CDR1 and CDR2 from the germline V gene are MNHNY and SVGAGI (reference sequence). CDR3 length: 16 amino acids. As DNA, the CDR3 is TGTGCCAGCAGGAGGACTAGCGGGAGGAGGGGAGAGACCCAGTACTTC. Residues: CASRRTSGRRGETQYF.

The chain employs TRBV29-1 and TRBJ2-1, with unresolved D. The ends were cut back, 7 bases at V and 0 bases at J, with 13 bases in the middle. Germline CDR1 and CDR2: SQVTM and ANQGSEA. This CDR3 is 14 amino acids long. CDR3 DNA sequence: TGCAGCGCCGCCCGGCCCAGCTCCTACAATGAGCAGTTCTTC. This sequence encodes CSAARPSSYNEQFF.

This clonotype is labeled medium-sized (0.01 to 0.1%). The rearrangement joins TRBV6-5 to TRBJ2-7, with 7 bases fitting TRBD2. The CDR3 runs to 14 residues. The trim removed 7 bases at V and 5 bases at J, leaving 11 bases unmatched. The germline gives CDR1 MNHEY, CDR2 SVGAGI. CDR3 in DNA: TGTGCCAGCAATGCGGCGGGAGCTATCAACGAGCAGTACTTC. Amino acids: CASNAAGAINEQYF.

By sample fraction, this clonotype is medium-sized (0.01 to 0.1%). The CDR3 nucleotides are TGTGCCAGCAGCCAAGTAGTCCGCTCTGGGGCCAACGTCCTGACTTTC. Its translation: CASSQVVRSGANVLTF. This rearrangement joins TRBV3-1 to TRBJ2-6; no clear D gene. The germline V gene encodes CDR1 LGHDT and CDR2 YNNKEL (reference sequence). This CDR3 spans 16 amino acids. V shed 1 base and J shed 0 bases, with 7 bases lying between them.